The 16 T cell receptor beta chains below all came from one sample that was sequenced in a study of T cells in Graves' hyperthyroidism and ophthalmopathy. Amplification of TCR beta CDR3 regions was performed using RNA transcripts as template. During a first-round RT-PCR of the TCR CDR3, the HTBI primer set was used. TCRdb fed the multiplex PCR reads into MiXCR, producing one record per CDR3 protein. The table has hundreds of thousands of distinct CDR3 sequences, roughly 18% seen once. The sequenced sample consisted of blood. Source of these receptors: a woman aged 18-29 years with Graves' ophthalmopathy.

The rearrangement uses TRBV19 and TRBJ2-1, with D hard to call. The CDR3 is 11 residues long. V lost 3 bases to trimming and J lost 10 bases, with 7 bases between them. Germline lookup yields CDR1 LNHDA and CDR2 SQIVND (reference sequence). This CDR3 reads CASSMGSEQFF. The CDR3 DNA follows: TGTGCCAGTAGTATGGGGTCAGAGCAGTTCTTC.

The chain has TRBV18 and TRBJ2-7; maybe TRBD1 (5 bases). CDR3 length: 13 residues. V was cut by 2 bases and J by 3 bases, with 8 bases left in between. The germline V gene encodes CDR1 KGHSH and CDR2 LQKENI. CDR3 amino acids: CASSPDSYYEQYF. Here the CDR3 DNA reads TGTGCCAGCTCACCAGACAGCTACTACGAGCAGTACTTC.

This clonotype was seen more than once but under ten times. The rearrangement joins TRBV10-2 to TRBJ1-6; 8 bases line up with TRBD1. Germline V gene lookup returns CDR1 WSHSY and CDR2 SAAADI. This CDR3 has 13 residues. V lost 9 bases to trimming and J lost 8 bases; unmatched junction nucleotides: 6. CDR3 residues: CASYPGGYSPLHF. The CDR3 DNA sequence: TGCGCCAGTTATCCAGGGGGCTATTCACCCCTCCACTTT.

A note on this clonotype: A much larger clone differs from this one at a single base, so this may be a read error. This sequence joins TRBV6-5 and TRBJ2-5; 8 bases map to TRBD2. The junction had 8 bases not matched to a gene; V was cut back by 6 bases and J by 2 bases. The CDR3 is made up of 15 amino acids. Germline values: CDR1 MNHEY, CDR2 SVGAGI. The CDR3 sequence: CASSPPLADQETQYF. The DNA of the CDR3 is TGTGCCAGCAGCCCCCCACTAGCGGATCAAGAGACCCAGTACTTC.

V and J are TRBV7-9 and TRBJ1-1; 10 nucleotides match TRBD1. Germline V gene sequence: CDR1 SEHNR, CDR2 FQNEAQ (reference sequence). The CDR3 runs 19 residues. V was pared by 5 bases and J by 1 base, with 16 bases of the junction left unmatched. CDR3 loop: CASSTQPDRGFAKNTEAFF. The CDR3 region has the DNA TGTGCCAGCAGCACCCAGCCGGACAGGGGGTTCGCAAAGAACACTGAAGCTTTCTTT.

This clonotype has ten or more counts. The chain links TRBV7-9 to TRBJ2-1; 7 positions match TRBD1. The V gene end was trimmed by 4 bases and the J gene end by 7 bases; junction bases not matched to a gene: 7. In germline, CDR1 is SEHNR, CDR2 FQNEAQ (reference sequence). The CDR3 runs to 14 residues. CDR3 residues: CASSSTAQGNEQFF. The CDR3 region has the DNA TGTGCCAGCAGCTCGACCGCACAGGGGAATGAGCAGTTCTTC. The entire variable domain, with the rest obtained from reference TRBV7-9 and TRBJ2-1, is as follows: DTGVSQNPRHKITKRGQNVTFRCDPISEHNRLYWYRQTLGQGPEFLTYFQNEAQLEKSRLLSDRFSAERPKGSFSTLEIQRTEQGDSAMYLCASSSTAQGNEQFFGPGTRLTVL.

This chain uses TRBV5-1 with TRBJ2-7; TRBD2 agrees at 10 bases. V lost 5 bases, J lost 6 bases, and 8 bases stayed unmatched. The CDR3 totals 14 residues. CDR1 and CDR2 from the germline V gene are SGHRS and YFSETQ. CDR3 DNA sequence: TGCGCCAGCAGTCGATCGACTAGCGGGCCCGAGCAGTACTTC. Its translation: CASSRSTSGPEQYF.

This clonotype showed up many times. This rearrangement joins TRBV28 to TRBJ2-4, with TRBD2 matching 9 bases. Looked up from germline, CDR1 is MDHEN and CDR2 is SYDVKM. V lost 6 bases to trimming and J lost 7 bases; unmatched junction nucleotides: 16. The CDR3 covers 17 residues. The CDR3 DNA is TGTGCCAGCAGCCCGGGGCTAGCGGGACCTGGGGGGAACATTCAGTACTTC. This sequence encodes CASSPGLAGPGGNIQYF.

V gene TRBV18 combines with J gene TRBJ2-2; 13 bases agree with TRBD2. V dropped 2 bases and J dropped 0; count of bases not matched to a gene: 3. Germline lookup yields CDR1 KGHSH and CDR2 LQKENI. The CDR3 has 18 amino acids. CDR3 protein: CASSPTSGRGANTGELFF. CDR3 nucleotides: TGTGCCAGCTCACCAACTAGCGGGAGGGGAGCGAACACCGGGGAGCTGTTTTTT.

In its sample, this clonotype was seen a few times. The chain carries TRBV19 and TRBJ1-1, with D uncertain. The CDR3 runs 14 residues. V was shortened by 7 bases and J by 3 bases, with 15 bases between the two germline ends. Germline CDR1 reads LNHDA; CDR2 reads SQIVND (reference sequence). The CDR3 reads CASKGMEDYTEAFF. CDR3 sequence (DNA): TGTGCCAGTAAGGGAATGGAGGATTACACTGAAGCTTTCTTT.

The chain links TRBV15 to TRBJ1-6, with 7 nucleotides matching TRBD1. CDR3 size: 15 residues. Germline CDR1 is LNHNV and CDR2 is YYDKDF (reference sequence). J gave up 6 bases and V 0 bases, and 2 bases lay outside the gene matches. The CDR3 DNA reads as TGTGCCACCAGCAGAGATGGGGACAGTAATTCACCCCTCCACTTT. Its translation: CATSRDGDSNSPLHF. The full variable domain, its missing parts supplied by reference TRBV15 and TRBJ1-6, is DAMVIQNPRYQVTQFGKPVTLSCSQTLNHNVMYWYQQKSSQAPKLLFHYYDKDFNNEADTPDNFQSRRPNTSFCFLDIRSPGLGDTAMYLCATSRDGDSNSPLHFGNGTRLTVT.

Ten or more counts support this clonotype. The rearrangement links TRBV12-3 or TRBV12-4 to TRBJ2-1; D gene uncertain. V was clipped by 3 bases and J by 6 bases, with 6 bases between them. The CDR3 runs 12 residues. The CDR3 region is CASSFPGNEQFF. The CDR3 DNA follows: TGTGCCAGCAGTTTTCCGGGCAATGAGCAGTTCTTC.

CDR3 sequence reads: CSARAPGASGGQYYNEQFF. The CDR3 nucleotides read TGCAGTGCTAGAGCCCCCGGGGCTAGCGGGGGGCAATACTACAATGAGCAGTTCTTC. V and J are TRBV20-1 and TRBJ2-1; TRBD2 matches at 11 bases. The CDR3 loop spans 19 amino acids. V dropped 1 base and J dropped 3; count of bases not matched to a gene: 14. The germline CDR1 and CDR2 sequences are DFQATT and SNEGSKA (reference sequence).

This clonotype occurred many times. The chain employs TRBV6-6 and TRBJ1-1; the D is unclear. The V gene lost 2 bases and the J gene lost 0 bases, with 13 bases spanning the gap. CDR3 length equals 16 residues. Germline assignment: CDR1 MNHNY and CDR2 SVGAGI (reference sequence). The CDR3 loop reads CASSYRRESVNTEAFF. CDR3 DNA: TGTGCCAGCAGTTACAGGCGGGAATCCGTGAACACTGAAGCTTTCTTT.

The chain couples TRBV5-6 to TRBJ2-5; D not resolved. Trimming left V 4 bases short and J 1 base short, with 11 bases between. The CDR3 spans 14 residues. Germline CDR1 is SGHDT and CDR2 is YYEEEE. The CDR3, as DNA: TGTGCCAGCAGCCGCGGACGGCTCCAAGAGACCCAGTACTTC. Encoded protein: CASSRGRLQETQYF.

This clonotype was seen repeatedly, ten times or more. The chain carries TRBV28 and TRBJ1-1; D not resolved. Trimming left V 7 bases short and J 0 bases short, with 12 bases between. Germline CDR1 MDHEN, CDR2 SYDVKM. CDR3 length: 14 residues. CDR3 region: CASIPYPLNTEAFF. The CDR3 DNA sequence: TGTGCCAGCATTCCATACCCCCTGAACACTGAAGCTTTCTTT.